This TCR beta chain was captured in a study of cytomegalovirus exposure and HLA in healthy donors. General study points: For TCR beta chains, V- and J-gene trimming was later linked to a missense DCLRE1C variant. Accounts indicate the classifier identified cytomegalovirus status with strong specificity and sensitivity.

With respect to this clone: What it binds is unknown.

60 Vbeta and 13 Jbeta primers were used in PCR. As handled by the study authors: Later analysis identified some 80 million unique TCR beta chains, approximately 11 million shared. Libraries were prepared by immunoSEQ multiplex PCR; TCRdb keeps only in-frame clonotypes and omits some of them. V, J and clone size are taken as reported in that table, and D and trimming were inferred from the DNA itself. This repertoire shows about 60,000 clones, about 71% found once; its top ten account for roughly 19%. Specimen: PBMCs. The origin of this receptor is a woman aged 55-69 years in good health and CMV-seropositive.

The DNA for the CDR3 is TGTGCCATCAGTGAGTCGACTGGAGCGGGTCTCGGTGGCTACACCTTC. This gives the protein CAISESTGAGLGGYTF. The chain recombines TRBV10-3 with TRBJ1-2; D remains ambiguous. V was cut by 0 bases and J by 7 bases, with 18 bases left in between. The CDR3 consists of 16 residues. Germline V lookup: CDR1 ENHRY, CDR2 SYGVKD.